This T cell receptor beta chain was sequenced during a study of shared clonotypes between healthy human individuals. Turning to the study itself: Ranging from 18 to 49 in age, donors were a couple of women and three men.

The table came from immunoSEQ multiplex PCR; TCRdb's copy has only in-frame clones and leaves some out. Among about 1.5 million clones listed, around 97% were seen once. Germline lookup yields CDR1 SGHAT and CDR2 FQNNGV. The V gene lost 5 bases and the J gene lost 5 bases, with 12 bases spanning the gap. This CDR3 comprises 14 residues. This TCR was sampled from a man aged 25-45 years in good health. The sample was naive CD4+ T cells sorted from blood. This sample's subset: CD45RA+ positively selected. This chain links TRBV11-2 with TRBJ2-2; D is perhaps TRBD2 (5 bases). The CDR3 DNA reads TGTGCCAGCAGCGTGCTAGCCGATACCGGGGAGCTGTTTTTT. It yields the protein CASSVLADTGELFF.